Reported below is one T cell receptor (beta chain). Its specificity is unknown. The data were taken from a study of CD8+CD57+ T cells in acquired aplastic anemia. On the study more broadly: Quantities of DNA derived from sorted CD4+ and CD8+ cells averaged 3.2 ug. Study-wide results and caveats: Controls did not differ significantly from patients in CD8+ Simpson's diversity. There were twenty-nine CD8+ CDR3 sequences that occurred in both patients and controls.

CDR3 length: 15 residues. Germline trimming cut 4 bases from V and 6 bases from J; bases unmatched to any gene: 11. Germline V gives CDR1 ENHRY, CDR2 SYGVKD. Genomic DNA, the template, was used for profiling of the TCR beta VDJ and CDR3. MiXCR, applied by TCRdb to the reads, yields one record per CDR3 protein. The sample contains fewer than 200,000 distinct CDR3 sequences, around 45% of which appear only once. The V gene is TRBV10-3, the J gene TRBJ2-7; 8 nucleotides align to TRBD1. This TCR was sampled from a human donor in good health. Sequencing was performed on sorted CD4+, CD8+, or CD8+CD57+ T cells (not recorded which) from PBMCs. CDR3 sequence (DNA): TGTGCCATCAGTGCCTCCGACAGGGGAGAAGGCGAGCAGTACTTC. It encodes CAISASDRGEGEQYF.